Shown below are 2 T cell receptor beta chains from a single sample sequenced in a study of blood T cells in healthy people across ages. Primers used in a second PCR of roughly 6 to 12 cycles were a sample-barcoded 5' primer and a J-beta primer mix. TCRdb reprocessed the 5' RACE reads via MiXCR and lists one record per CDR3 protein. The profile shows 1.6 million or so distinct CDR3 sequences, about 35% of them singletons. The sample comprised blood. The receptors come from a woman in her 30s in good health.

The sample holds a few counts of this clonotype. This chain links TRBV28 with TRBJ1-4; D gene unclear. The length of the CDR3 is 11 residues. Germline CDR1 and CDR2: MDHEN and SYDVKM. V was clipped by 6 bases and J by 8 bases, with 7 bases between them. CDR3 sequence (DNA): TGTGCCAGCAGGGTTCAAGAAAAACTGTTTTTT. It specifies CASRVQEKLFF. Complete variable domain (other parts from reference TRBV28 and TRBJ1-4): DVKVTQSSRYLVKRTGEKVFLECVQDMDHENMFWYRQDPGLGLRLIYFSYDVKMKEKGDIPEGYSVSREKKERFSLILESASTNQTSMYLCASRVQEKLFFGSGTQLSVL.

The gene calls are TRBV3-1 and TRBJ2-3; TRBD1 is a possible D gene (6 bases). V was clipped by 2 bases and J by 0 bases, with 15 bases between them. The CDR3 contains 17 residues. Germline values: CDR1 LGHDT, CDR2 YNNKEL (reference sequence). This chain's CDR3 is CASSQFYRAPSTDTQYF. CDR3 nucleotides: TGTGCCAGCAGCCAATTTTACAGGGCCCCCAGCACAGATACGCAGTATTTT.